The 20 T cell receptor beta chains listed next were all sequenced from one sample in a study of cytomegalovirus exposure and HLA in healthy donors (dated by TCRdb to the late 2010s). Receptor amplification or capture employed the immunoSEQ multiplex PCR assay. For the multiplex PCR, a mixture combining 60 forward primers for TCR Vbeta segments and 13 reverse primers for TCR Jbeta segments was used. This immuneACCESS table, as held by TCRdb, lists in-frame sequences with V and J called but not all clones. Of the missing ones, under half trace to an unresolved V gene in checked studies; the others have no known cause. In this sample the table shows approximately 100,000 clones, around 81% of which occur a single time. 2.2% of the sample belongs to the ten largest clones. The sample consisted of PBMCs. Receptors were obtained from a woman in her 30s in good health and CMV-seronegative.

This clone was detected once. The chain carries TRBV15 and TRBJ1-5; TRBD1 matches 10 bases. This CDR3 spans 18 amino acids. V was clipped by 5 bases and J by 4 bases; unmatched bases: 14. Germline CDR1 LNHNV, CDR2 YYDKDF (reference sequence). The CDR3 protein is CATSGRQGANSPNQPQHF. The CDR3 DNA reads TGTGCCACCAGCGGAAGACAGGGGGCGAATTCGCCAAATCAGCCCCAGCATTTT.

The genes are TRBV30 and TRBJ2-1, with D perhaps TRBD1 (5 bases). The CDR3 length is 14 residues. The germline CDR1 and CDR2 sequences are GTSNPN and SVGIG (reference sequence). Trimming took 0 bases from V and 9 from J, leaving 15 bases between them. CDR3 in DNA: TGTGCCTGGAGTGTACCCCCAGGGCAGGCTGAGCAGTTCTTC. Translating gives CAWSVPPGQAEQFF.

The chain employs TRBV27 and TRBJ1-4; no definite D call. Germline CDR1 MNHEY, CDR2 SMNVEV (reference sequence). This CDR3 has 15 amino acids. The ends were cut back, 6 bases at V and 0 bases at J, with 11 bases in the middle. DNA for the CDR3: TGTGCCAGCAGGTGGTCCACTACAACTAATGAAAAACTGTTTTTT. Residues: CASRWSTTTNEKLFF.

The genes are TRBV9 and TRBJ2-3; perhaps TRBD2 as D (6 bases). The CDR3 sequence is 15 residues long. V lost 2 bases and J 6 bases, leaving 16 bases between the germline ends. Germline V lookup: CDR1 SGDLS, CDR2 YYNGEE. Here the CDR3 reads CASSVDNGRSDTQYF. The CDR3 bases are TGTGCCAGCAGCGTTGATAACGGGAGATCGGATACGCAGTATTTT.

The rearrangement links TRBV23-1 to TRBJ2-6, with D possibly being TRBD1 (5 bases). TRBV23-1 counts as an open reading frame of uncertain function. V was shortened by 4 bases and J by 3 bases, with 16 bases between the two germline ends. The CDR3 extends over 17 amino acids. The CDR3 region is CASSPRVIGGGANVLTF. DNA of the CDR3: TGCGCCAGCAGTCCCAGGGTAATAGGTGGTGGGGCCAACGTCCTGACTTTC.

The rearrangement joins TRBV29-1 to TRBJ2-7; no reliable D call. V gave up 4 bases and J gave up 3 bases, with 13 bases separating them. This CDR3 is 13 amino acids long. Germline-derived CDR1 and CDR2 are SQVTM and ANQGSEA. The CDR3 reads CSVVMGPLYEQYF. The DNA of the CDR3 is TGCAGCGTTGTAATGGGCCCTCTCTACGAGCAGTACTTC.

This sequence joins TRBV18 and TRBJ1-3; a weak D match, TRBD1 (6 bases). Germline V gene sequence: CDR1 KGHSH, CDR2 LQKENI. This CDR3 has 15 amino acids. V was shortened by 6 bases and J by 1 base, with 13 bases between the two germline ends. The CDR3 here is CASSPDRTSGNTIYF. As DNA, the CDR3 is TGTGCCAGCTCCCCCGACAGGACTTCTGGAAACACCATATATTTT.

This clone was observed once. The chain combines TRBV11-2 with TRBJ2-7, with TRBD1 matching 8 bases. There are 14 residues in the CDR3. Germline V CDR1 and CDR2: SGHAT, FQNNGV. Trimming removed 4 bases from V and 3 bases from J; junction bases left unmatched: 5. In DNA, the CDR3 is TGTGCCAGCAGCTCCGGGACAGGACTCTACGAGCAGTACTTC. This gives the protein CASSSGTGLYEQYF.

The V and J genes are TRBV2 and TRBJ2-7; the match to TRBD1 covers 8 bases. This CDR3 has 15 residues. With 7 bases clipped from V and 2 bases from J, the junction kept 10 bases outside the gene matches. The germline gives CDR1 SNHLY, CDR2 FYNNEI. The CDR3 DNA sequence: TGTGCCAGCACATCCAGGGGGCTCCTCCCCTACGAGCAGTACTTC. It specifies CASTSRGLLPYEQYF. The variable domain in full, completed from reference TRBV2 and TRBJ2-7, reads EPEVTQTPSHQVTQMGQEVILRCVPISNHLYFYWYRQILGQKVEFLVSFYNNEISEKSEIFDDQFSVERPDGSNFTLKIRSTKLEDSAMYFCASTSRGLLPYEQYFGPGTRLTVT.

This rearrangement joins TRBV27 to TRBJ1-6; D call uncertain. V was clipped by 4 bases and J by 10 bases, with 14 bases between them. Germline CDR1 is MNHEY and CDR2 is SMNVEV (reference sequence). The CDR3 has 14 amino acids. For the CDR3, the DNA is TGTGCCAGCAGTTCATCCGAGGTGTGGTCACCCCTCCACTTT. This translates into CASSSSEVWSPLHF.

The chain is built from TRBV2 and TRBJ2-1; D unclear. Trimming took off 9 bases at V and 10 bases at J, with 10 bases between the two ends. CDR1 and CDR2 (germline): SNHLY, FYNNEI. The CDR3 spans 10 residues. The CDR3 DNA follows: TGTGCCAGGGCCGCCCGAGAGCAGTTCTTC. It specifies CARAAREQFF.

This clone was seen only a few times. This chain connects TRBV5-1 to TRBJ1-1; 7 bases are a match to TRBD1. Germline V gene sequence: CDR1 SGHRS, CDR2 YFSETQ. CDR3 length: 15 amino acids. Germline trimming cut 0 bases from V and 10 bases from J; bases unmatched to any gene: 12. The CDR3 protein is CASSLGQGSYQGAFF. In nucleotides, the CDR3 is TGCGCCAGCAGCTTGGGACAGGGTTCCTACCAGGGAGCTTTCTTT.

The chain links TRBV7-7 to TRBJ1-1, with unresolved D. CDR1 SSHAT and CDR2 FNYEAQ come from the germline V gene (reference sequence). V shed 1 base and J shed 2 bases, with 5 bases lying between them. The CDR3 length is 13 residues. CDR3 coding DNA: TGTGCCAGCAGCTTAGATGTAAACACTGAAGCTTTCTTT. Encoded protein: CASSLDVNTEAFF. Using reference TRBV7-7 and TRBJ1-1 for the parts outside the CDR3, the full variable domain is GAGVSQSPRYKVTKRGQDVTLRCDPISSHATLYWYQQALGQGPEFLTYFNYEAQPDKSGLPSDRFSAERPEGSISTLTIQRTEQRDSAMYRCASSLDVNTEAFFGQGTRLTVV.

As for this clone: Other DNA variants within this sample encode the same CDR3. This rearrangement joins TRBV2 to TRBJ2-5; D is uncertain. The length of the CDR3 is 16 residues. Germline V lookup: CDR1 SNHLY, CDR2 FYNNEI. V lost 2 bases and J lost 1, with 14 bases in between. The CDR3 DNA reads TGTGCCAGCAGTGAATACTACGGTACGGTCCAAGAGACCCAGTACTTC. Residues: CASSEYYGTVQETQYF.

The gene calls are TRBV27 and TRBJ2-7, with TRBD2 matching over 10 bases. Germline trimming cut 6 bases from V and 7 bases from J; bases unmatched to any gene: 15. CDR3 length: 16 residues. Germline CDR1 reads MNHEY; CDR2 reads SMNVEV (reference sequence). This chain's CDR3 is CASSGPLAGGVGEQYF. The CDR3 bases are TGTGCCAGCAGCGGACCTTTAGCGGGAGGAGTGGGAGAGCAGTACTTC.

The V and J genes are TRBV6-1 and TRBJ2-1; perhaps D is TRBD1 or TRBD2 (9 bases each). Deletions cut 3 bases from V and 2 bases from J, with 23 bases between. CDR3 size: 19 residues. CDR1 MNHNS and CDR2 SASEGT come from the germline V gene. This chain's CDR3 is CASSEGTGFSGGTYNEQFF. The DNA for the CDR3 is TGTGCCAGCAGTGAGGGGACAGGGTTCAGCGGGGGGACCTACAATGAGCAGTTCTTC.

The J gene is TRBJ2-7, the V gene TRBV14; D is unclear. Germline lookup yields CDR1 SGHDN and CDR2 FVKESK. V lost 4 bases and J 2 bases, leaving 9 bases between the germline ends. This CDR3 has 13 residues. The CDR3 sequence: CASSLPGTYEQYF. In DNA form, the CDR3 reads TGTGCCAGCAGCCTGCCAGGAACCTACGAGCAGTACTTC.

In this sample, this clone turned up a few times. This sequence joins TRBV6-6 and TRBJ2-1; D may be TRBD2 (6 bases). The CDR3 loop spans 14 amino acids. From germline, CDR1 is MNHNY and CDR2 SVGAGI (reference sequence). Trimming left V 1 base short and J 5 bases short, with 9 bases between. The CDR3 is CASSYLGLNNEQFF. CDR3 coding DNA: TGTGCCAGCAGTTACTTGGGACTCAACAATGAGCAGTTCTTC.

The chain carries TRBV10-3 and TRBJ2-2, with a weak D call TRBD2 (5 bases). The CDR3 runs to 14 residues. Per the germline V gene, CDR1 is ENHRY and CDR2 is SYGVKD. Trimming pared 4 bases from V and 3 bases from J, leaving 9 bases between. The CDR3 sequence is CAISGEIDTGELFF. In nucleotides, the CDR3 is TGTGCCATCAGTGGGGAGATCGACACCGGGGAGCTGTTTTTT.

The chain couples TRBV19 to TRBJ2-2; 8 nucleotides match TRBD1. CDR1 is LNHDA, CDR2 SQIVND, per germline (reference sequence). J gave up 5 bases and V 5 bases, and 7 bases lay outside the gene matches. The CDR3 covers 15 residues. DNA of the CDR3: TGTGCCAGTAGTTCGGACAGGGTAGATACCGGGGAGCTGTTTTTT. Its protein is CASSSDRVDTGELFF.